The T cell receptor beta chain described here comes from a study of cytomegalovirus exposure and HLA in healthy donors (dated by TCRdb to about 2017). A note on the overall study: According to an earlier analysis of 587 of the donors, about 179 million T cells yielded 100 million or so unique TCR beta sequences and 276 Gb of sequence data. An early release that covered roughly 600 HLA-typed donors contained about 300 gigabases of sequencing data and tens of millions of unique TCR sequences. The genetic ancestry cluster associated with self-reported Caucasian donors included roughly 84% of the 300 to 400 genotyped donors. The study aimed to test whether cataloging public T cell receptors could reveal signatures of past pathogen exposure. The study profiled the T cell repertoires of approximately 700 subjects by immunosequencing and related them to cytomegalovirus serostatus. Besides the first cohort of approximately 670 subjects, a separate validation cohort made up of 120 different subjects was used. To predict cytomegalovirus infection status, the study brought together high-throughput TCR immunosequencing, statistical association of individual TCRs with disease status, and machine learning. A later analysis re-examined previously published TCR beta repertoires from roughly 650 donors and added high-resolution HLA genotyping to investigate patterns of TCR occurrence. Rather than drawing on any new phenotypic data, the later analysis identified candidate immune exposures from TCR beta sequences and the way those sequences occurred across donors. In an earlier analysis of several hundred of the donors, high-throughput TCR beta sequencing was used to judge whether each TCR beta V gene segment behaved as functional or pseudogenic. Donor age, sex, ethnicity and CMV serostatus were compiled alongside the repertoire data. A later genetic analysis took genome-wide SNP genotypes for about 55% of the 666 donors and used that subset as a discovery cohort. All discovery cohort repertoires had been generated using a single sequencing platform. Class I and class II HLA loci were covered by the typing at four-digit resolution. The number of donors typed differed by locus, with about 629-630 for A, B, C, DRB1 and DQB1, over 500 for DQA1, about 610 for DPA1, and approximately 470 for DPB1. Because of strong linkage in the cohort, roughly five DR-DQ haplotypes were treated as single units for association and clustering. Among roughly 370 genotyped donors of the cohort, an average of approximately 240,000 unique TCR beta nucleotide sequences were sequenced per donor, roughly 20% of them non-productive.

General findings and caveats noted by the study authors: The cohort was sequenced for TCR beta chains only, and without alpha or paired-chain data the features that could be detected were limited. According to a later analysis, most CMV-associated TCR beta chains appeared to be HLA-restricted, and the HLA associations seemed to be driven largely by CMV exposure. A later analysis reported that several top co-occurrence clusters appeared linked to parvovirus B19, influenza, CMV and Epstein-Barr virus. In an earlier analysis of about 540 of the donors, most TCR beta V segments were observed in productive rearrangements about 90% or about 30% of the time, broadly matching IMGT annotations. Because HLA typing was unavailable for some donors at each locus, only the typed subset was used in association tests. Compared with equally common non-associated chains, HLA-associated TCR beta chains in a later analysis were more clonally expanded and had lower generation probabilities. A further reported finding was that TCR beta sequences accurately predicted the HLA-A and HLA-B alleles for most subjects in the first cohort. Presence/absence analyses assumed roughly uniform sequencing depth across donors, an assumption that may not hold. Three of the identified cytomegalovirus-associated TCR beta chains were confirmed in vitro to be specific for cytomegalovirus antigens. A cluster of highly shared sequence variants was judged likely to be a technical artifact of the sequencing pipeline. The study gave a list of some 150 TCR beta chains associated with cytomegalovirus. CMV serostatus was the only immune exposure information available for the cohort. Correlated functional status among segregating V segments might reflect linkage disequilibrium, but an unknown experimental factor could not be ruled out. Most TCR sequences were observed very rarely across donors, whereas some public TCRs were present in many individuals. Specific HLA alleles were associated with roughly 16,000 TCR beta sequences at a false discovery rate of 0.05 in a later analysis. According to the authors, the approach could potentially be generalized to other disease states and immunological phenotypes. Some IMGT-functional V segments, including TRBV6-2 and TRBV6-3, could not be told apart with the 87-base-pair reads, so those segments were excluded. The classifier was reported to diagnose cytomegalovirus status with high specificity and sensitivity in both the original cohort and the validation cohort. In a later genetic analysis, a missense DCLRE1C variant was associated with V-gene and J-gene trimming of TCR beta chains, and the association was replicated in an independent cohort. In a later analysis, the rate of TCR association differed among HLA loci, with DRB1 alleles having the most associated TCRs and HLA-C alleles having the fewest. Roughly 15 rarely observed V segments, including chromosome 9 orphons, were excluded from the earlier analysis of approximately 500 of the donors because counts were too low. Strong co-occurrence of HLA alleles, especially DR and DQ, made assigning TCR associations to individual alleles difficult. According to a later genetic analysis, donors in an Asian-associated ancestry cluster had fewer N-insertions in productive TCRs than the roughly 670-donor mean.

CDR1 is given as SGHRS and CDR2 as YFSETQ, both from the germline V gene. From cysteine to phenylalanine, the CDR3 is 14 amino acids long. The only DNA kept is the CDR3, 42 bases in frame from the first base. V and J are trimmed by 6 bases and 2 bases, and the gene matches miss 5 bases of the junction. The cohort consisted of some 670 healthy bone marrow donors. All cohort members were sampled while nominally healthy, although unrecorded immune exposures were likely present. The donor tested CMV seronegative and was one of the 352 seronegative cohort members. Each donor provided a peripheral blood sample, and peripheral blood mononuclear cells were used for TCR beta sequencing. Genomic DNA was extracted from the blood cell samples with the Qiagen DNeasy Blood Extraction Kit. Comment on this clone: There is no known antigen for this receptor. It has no much larger one-base neighbor in the sample; base qualities were not kept.

The library was generated by the immunoSEQ multiplex PCR assay. A mixture of 60 forward primers for TCR Vbeta segments and 13 reverse primers for TCR Jbeta segments was used in the multiplex PCR. A multiplex PCR assay on genomic DNA amplified the CDR3 region of rearranged TCR beta genes. Amplified TCR beta libraries were sequenced as 87-base-pair reads on the Illumina HiSeq System. Under the source paper's analysis protocol: Across the 670 or so repertoires, a later analysis counted some 81 million unique TCR beta chains, roughly 11 million of which were shared by at least two donors. To remove PCR and sequencing errors, raw reads were error-corrected and collapsed into unique sequences using a nearest-neighbor algorithm that merged closely related sequences. To assign V, D and J gene segments, CDR3 sequences were aligned to IMGT reference sequences. For a sequence to be retained, at least a six-nucleotide match to both a V gene segment and a J gene segment was required. Rearrangements were classified as productive when the CDR3 lacked stop codons and remained in frame with V and J, and all other rearrangements were classified as non-productive. CDR3 was defined by IMGT convention, running from the second conserved V-encoded cysteine to the conserved J-encoded phenylalanine. Sequences without an unambiguous match to a single V gene segment were excluded from the earlier analysis of 450 to 750 of the donors. An earlier analysis of 587 of the donors called V segments functional above 56.7% productive rearrangements and segregating when the between-donor standard deviation exceeded 5%. A statistical classification framework was built to diagnose cytomegalovirus status from the catalog of TCR beta chain sequences. A later analysis assigned V and J genes by comparing TCR nucleotide sequences with IMGT/GENE-DB human TR gene sequences. A later analysis assigned CDR3 sequences and most-parsimonious VDJ recombination scenarios with the TCRdist pipeline. A later analysis defined each TCR beta chain by its CDR3 amino acid sequence plus V-gene family, and excluded reads lacking a unique V-gene family. In a later analysis, approximately 590 highly shared, low-generation-probability nucleotide sequences were removed to address suspected cross-contamination and a sequencing artifact. A later analysis calculated a clonal expansion index for each public chain from normalized within-repertoire ranks of inferred template counts. In a later analysis, generation probabilities were computed using a VDJ recombination model fitted to out-of-frame rearrangements, and the results were checked against IGoR. In a later analysis, hypergeometric tests were used to score TCR-TCR, TCR-HLA and TCR-CMV co-occurrence, with a repertoire-size bias correction applied to TCR pairs. A later analysis estimated false discovery rates by permuting HLA or CMV assignments 20 times. In a later analysis, co-occurring TCRs were grouped using DBSCAN, with TCRdist sequence similarity added in when clustering inside HLA-allele-positive subsets. Co-occurrence clustering excluded repertoires with fewer than 30,000 or more than 120,000 public chains, plus five with anomalous nucleotide sharing. The table was pulled from immuneACCESS by TCRdb, which kept in-frame rearrangements only. Such tables lose some clones; where checked, under half of the loss comes from unresolved V genes, and the rest has no known cause. The DNA was the basis for D and trimming; V, J and clone size are from that table. The sample table holds 130,000 or so clones, of which roughly 75% were seen once. The ten top clones hold roughly 5% of the sample.

The rearrangement joined TRBV5-1 to TRBJ2-7; 10 of the junction bases match TRBD1. The sequenced sample consisted of PBMCs. This sequence originates from a man under 40 in good health and CMV-seronegative. The nucleotides are TGCGCCAGCACCCGTGGGACAGGGGCCTACGAGCAGTACTTC. The encoded protein is CASTRGTGAYEQYF.